Sequencing of this T cell receptor beta chain was carried out in a study of T cell changes during pregnancy in multiple sclerosis. With 9 bases removed from V and 9 bases from J, the gap between germline ends came to 15 bases. This CDR3 has 12 residues. This clone appeared once. TCRdb's copy holds only in-frame clones and misses some; the assay was immunoSEQ multiplex PCR. Of fewer than 60,000 clones listed, approximately 90% are singletons. This chain links TRBV23-1 with TRBJ2-1; D call uncertain. TRBV23-1 is classed as an ORF, of uncertain function. Sequenced material: peripheral blood, taken after pregnancy. The sequence was obtained from a female donor in good health, enrolled as a control in a pregnancy study. Here the CDR3 DNA reads TGCGCCAGTATCCTTTACACCCGTGAGCAGTTCTTC. Amino acids: CASILYTREQFF.